The clone carrying this T cell receptor beta chain turned up a few times. Its target is not known. This CDR3 region has 15 residues. CDR1 is MNHEY, CDR2 SVGAGI, per germline. Between the trimmed V and J ends, which lost 2 bases and 0 bases, there was a span of 8 bases. The record originates from a study of cytomegalovirus exposure and HLA in healthy donors. General study results and limits: CMV antigen specificity of three CMV-associated chains was confirmed in vitro. According to reports, the classifier identified cytomegalovirus status with high specificity and sensitivity.

Sequenced by immunoSEQ multiplex PCR; TCRdb stores in-frame clones only, minus some. This sample has hundreds of thousands of clones; approximately 88% occur once, and the top ten carry over 12%. The specimen was PBMCs. The source of this sequence is a young woman in good health and CMV-seropositive. This chain connects TRBV6-5 to TRBJ1-3, with TRBD1 as a possible D gene (6 bases). As DNA, the CDR3 is TGTGCCAGCAGTTACGCCAGGGGCTCTGGAAACACCATATATTTT. It is translated as CASSYARGSGNTIYF.